Below are 25 T cell receptor beta chains sequenced from a single sample in a study of cytomegalovirus exposure and HLA in healthy donors. Vbeta (60) and Jbeta (13) primers were used in the PCR. Assay: immunoSEQ multiplex PCR; the TCRdb copy retains only in-frame clones and omits some. The sample consists of roughly 170,000 clones, approximately 84% of them appearing once. The sequenced sample was PBMCs. The receptors originated from a girl aged 5 to 17 in good health and CMV-seropositive.

Comment on this clone: Mismatch with germline at one junction end may stem from a read error. This chain joins TRBV6-5 and TRBJ2-1, with D possibly matching TRBD1 (5 bases). The length of the CDR3 is 14 residues. The germline V gene encodes CDR1 MNHEY and CDR2 SVGAGI. The CDR3 DNA sequence: TGTGCCGGCAGTTATCAAGGGGCACGTAATGAGCAGTTCTTC. The encoded protein is CAGSYQGARNEQFF.

This clone appeared a single time. The identical CDR3 is also encoded by other nucleotide sequences in the sample. The genes are TRBV7-9 and TRBJ1-1; no clear D gene. The length of the CDR3 is 13 residues. Trimming stripped 1 base from V and 11 bases from J, with 14 bases between. Germline lookup yields CDR1 SEHNR and CDR2 FQNEAQ (reference sequence). The CDR3 region is CASSLGREGGAFF. The CDR3 nucleotides are TGTGCCAGCAGCTTAGGACGTGAGGGTGGGGCTTTCTTT.

V usage is TRBV6-1 and J usage is TRBJ1-5; 8 bases line up with TRBD1. From germline, CDR1 is MNHNS and CDR2 SASEGT. The CDR3 covers 15 residues. Trimming took 8 bases from V and 7 from J; bases not matched to a gene: 13. The CDR3 region has the DNA TGTGCCAGCGGTCTGTTGACAGGGGAGGGCCAGCCCCAGCATTTT. The encoded protein is CASGLLTGEGQPQHF.

CDR3 protein: CASSFTGQTNEKLFF. DNA of the CDR3: TGTGCCAGCAGTTTTACAGGGCAAACTAATGAAAAACTGTTTTTT. The rearrangement joins TRBV11-2 to TRBJ1-4; the D gene is possibly TRBD1 (6 bases). The CDR3 has 15 residues. Germline loops: CDR1 SGHAT, CDR2 FQNNGV. V lost 6 bases, J lost 1 base, and 12 bases lay in between.

The gene calls are TRBV6-1 and TRBJ1-2; TRBD1 agrees at 7 bases. The CDR3 extends over 14 amino acids. CDR1 and CDR2 from the germline V gene are MNHNS and SASEGT. J was trimmed by 4 bases and V by 3 bases; bases with no gene match: 5. DNA of the CDR3: TGTGCCAGCAGTGATAGGGACAGCATCTATGGCTACACCTTC. Translation gives CASSDRDSIYGYTF.

The rearrangement links TRBV11-2 to TRBJ1-6; D remains unclear. The CDR3 sequence is 13 residues long. The V end was cut by 4 bases, the J end by 3 bases, with 4 bases between. The V gene's germline CDR1 is SGHAT and CDR2 FQNNGV. This CDR3 is CASSSLYNSPLHF. In DNA, the CDR3 is TGTGCCAGCAGCTCCCTCTATAATTCACCCCTCCACTTT.

This clone was picked up a small number of times. The rearrangement joins TRBV6-5 to TRBJ1-1; D might be TRBD1 (5 bases). Germline values: CDR1 MNHEY, CDR2 SVGAGI. The V and J ends lost 5 bases and 3 bases respectively, with 10 bases between them. The CDR3 has 13 residues. CDR3 residues: CASSQMTDTEAFF. The CDR3 DNA reads as TGTGCCAGCAGTCAAATGACAGACACTGAAGCTTTCTTT.

In this sample, this clone turned up once. This chain joins TRBV4-2 and TRBJ2-4; maybe TRBD2 (5 bases). Trimming pared 1 base from V and 3 bases from J, leaving 10 bases between. Germline V gene data show CDR1 as LGHNA and CDR2 as YNFKEQ. The CDR3 totals 15 residues. CDR3 in DNA: TGTGCCAGCAGCCAAGGGTCCGGGGTCAAAAACATTCAGTACTTC. Its protein is CASSQGSGVKNIQYF.

The chain recombines TRBV6-5 with TRBJ1-1; 8 bases are a match to TRBD1. The CDR3 contains 14 residues. J gave up 1 base and V 6 bases, and 4 bases lay outside the gene matches. Germline V gene lookup returns CDR1 MNHEY and CDR2 SVGAGI. The chain's CDR3 is CASSNDRGNTEAFF. The CDR3 DNA sequence: TGTGCCAGCAGCAACGACAGGGGGAACACTGAAGCTTTCTTT.

The chain combines TRBV2 with TRBJ2-1, with 11 bases fitting TRBD2. The CDR3 covers 19 residues. Germline V gene sequence: CDR1 SNHLY, CDR2 FYNNEI. After removal of 2 bases from V and 2 bases from J, the junction contained 11 bases not matched to a gene. CDR3 sequence reads: CASSERVGIAGGPYNEQFF. CDR3 bases: TGTGCCAGCAGTGAAAGGGTCGGAATAGCGGGGGGGCCCTACAATGAGCAGTTCTTC.

The chain carries TRBV25-1 and TRBJ2-1; 8 bases fit TRBD2. Per the germline V gene, CDR1 is MGHDK and CDR2 is SYGVNS. V gave up 4 bases and J gave up 1 base; unmatched junction bases: 12. The CDR3 is 18 residues long. CDR3 in DNA: TGTGCCAGCAGTGCTCAAGGGGTAGCGGGGCGATCCTACAATGAGCAGTTCTTC. Translating gives CASSAQGVAGRSYNEQFF.

The gene calls are TRBV19 and TRBJ2-7; D is uncertain. Trimming took 3 bases from V and 1 from J, leaving 10 bases between them. Germline V CDR1 and CDR2: LNHDA, SQIVND (reference sequence). The CDR3 has 14 residues. As DNA, the CDR3 is TGTGCCAGTAGTATCCAGTCCTCTTCCTACGAGCAGTACTTC. As protein: CASSIQSSSYEQYF.

The rearrangement links TRBV19 to TRBJ1-2; D call uncertain. Germline CDR1 is LNHDA and CDR2 is SQIVND (reference sequence). The V end was cut by 10 bases, the J end by 4 bases, with 13 bases between. The CDR3 spans 12 residues. As DNA, the CDR3 is TGTGCCACCACTCCCGGAGGCTATGGCTACACCTTC. Translation: CATTPGGYGYTF.

This clone was detected only once. The chain employs TRBV5-1 and TRBJ2-7, with TRBD1 matching over 8 bases. The trim removed 5 bases at V and 4 bases at J, leaving 5 bases unmatched. The CDR3 spans 13 residues. The germline gives CDR1 SGHRS, CDR2 YFSETQ. The CDR3 reads CASRPTGVYEQYF. CDR3 nucleotides: TGCGCCAGCAGACCGACAGGGGTTTACGAGCAGTACTTC.

The gene calls are TRBV2 and TRBJ1-2, with 7 bases lining up with TRBD1. CDR1 is SNHLY, CDR2 FYNNEI, per germline. CDR3 length: 14 amino acids. The V segment lost 5 bases and the J segment 7 bases; nucleotides outside the gene matches: 10. In DNA form, the CDR3 reads TGTGCCAGCAGTCCGGGACAGAATACCTCTGGCTACACCTTC. Its protein product is CASSPGQNTSGYTF.

Only a few counts were recorded for this clone. V gene TRBV2 combines with J gene TRBJ2-1, with TRBD2 matching over 10 bases. CDR3 length: 15 amino acids. CDR1 SNHLY and CDR2 FYNNEI come from the germline V gene. The V segment lost 4 bases and the J segment 7 bases; nucleotides outside the gene matches: 7. The CDR3 loop reads CASSVFSGGRNEQFF. CDR3 sequence (DNA): TGTGCCAGCAGTGTGTTTAGCGGGGGGAGGAATGAGCAGTTCTTC.

This clone was observed a few times. The rearrangement uses TRBV2 and TRBJ1-1; possibly TRBD1 for D (5 bases). Per the germline V gene, CDR1 is SNHLY and CDR2 is FYNNEI. This CDR3 contains 15 residues. V lost 7 bases to trimming and J lost 2 bases, with 17 bases between them. This CDR3 reads CASTNLDQGNTEAFF. DNA for the CDR3: TGTGCCAGCACCAACTTAGATCAGGGTAACACTGAAGCTTTCTTT.

The chain recombines TRBV5-1 with TRBJ2-7, with TRBD2 matching over 11 bases. The CDR3 runs to 16 residues. Trimming at V came to 4 bases and at J to 2 bases, leaving 8 bases not matched to a gene. Germline CDR1 SGHRS, CDR2 YFSETQ. CDR3 in amino acids: CASSNQGTSGTYEQYF. The CDR3 coding sequence is TGCGCCAGCAGCAACCAAGGGACTAGCGGAACCTACGAGCAGTACTTC.

The chain recombines TRBV4-2 with TRBJ2-7; 10 bases fit TRBD2. J lost 6 bases, V lost 0 bases, and 8 bases had no gene match. From germline, CDR1 is LGHNA and CDR2 YNFKEQ. The CDR3 contains 16 residues. CDR3 in amino acids: CASSQEGSGGASEQYF. The DNA for the CDR3 is TGTGCCAGCAGCCAAGAAGGAAGCGGGGGGGCCTCCGAGCAGTACTTC.

The chain employs TRBV19 and TRBJ1-2; D may be TRBD1 (5 bases). The CDR3 extends over 13 amino acids. The germline V gene has CDR1 LNHDA and CDR2 SQIVND (reference sequence). Trimming stripped 3 bases from V and 4 bases from J, with 9 bases between. CDR3 nucleotide sequence: TGTGCCAGTAGTATTCAGGGTCTCTATGGCTACACCTTC. This gives the protein CASSIQGLYGYTF. Full variable domain (missing parts from reference TRBV19 and TRBJ1-2): DGGITQSPKYLFRKEGQNVTLSCEQNLNHDAMYWYRQDPGQGLRLIYYSQIVNDFQKGDIAEGYSVSREKKESFPLTVTSAQKNPTAFYLCASSIQGLYGYTFGSGTRLTVV.

The rearrangement uses TRBV27 and TRBJ2-7, with D tentatively TRBD1 (5 bases). The V end lost 3 bases, the J end lost 1 base, and 19 bases lay between the germline ends. This CDR3 has 17 amino acids. From germline, CDR1 is MNHEY and CDR2 SMNVEV (reference sequence). The CDR3 nucleotides are TGTGCCAGCAGTTTTAATTTCTCAGGGCGCTCTTCCTACGAGCAGTACTTC. It specifies CASSFNFSGRSSYEQYF.

The genes are TRBV6-5 and TRBJ2-3; TRBD2 might be the D (7 bases). The germline gives CDR1 MNHEY, CDR2 SVGAGI. CDR3 length: 15 residues. With 2 bases removed from V and 5 bases from J, the gap between germline ends came to 14 bases. CDR3 nucleotide sequence: TGTGCCAGCAGTTACGGGGGGGCCGGGGAAGATACGCAGTATTTT. Translated, it gives CASSYGGAGEDTQYF.

V is TRBV27 and J is TRBJ1-5, with a weak D call TRBD1 (5 bases). In germline, CDR1 is MNHEY, CDR2 SMNVEV (reference sequence). The CDR3 has 15 amino acids. V lost 0 bases and J lost 4, with 10 bases in between. DNA of the CDR3: TGTGCCAGCAGTTTATCGGGGGAGGGGAATCAGCCCCAGCATTTT. Translated: CASSLSGEGNQPQHF.

The chain employs TRBV7-9 and TRBJ1-2; 7 nucleotides agree with TRBD1. Germline assignment: CDR1 SEHNR and CDR2 FQNEAQ (reference sequence). After removal of 5 bases from V and 6 bases from J, the junction contained 9 bases not matched to a gene. This CDR3 has 14 amino acids. The CDR3 sequence: CASSDDRAANGYTF. DNA of the CDR3: TGTGCCAGCAGCGATGACAGGGCAGCGAATGGCTACACCTTC.

The V and J genes are TRBV7-3 and TRBJ2-6; D is undetermined. V lost 5 bases and J lost 9, with 14 bases in between. Germline loops: CDR1 SGHTA, CDR2 FQGTGA. The length of the CDR3 is 14 residues. CDR3 nucleotide sequence: TGTGCCAGCAGCCTCCCCCCCACATACAACGTCCTGACTTTC. Translation: CASSLPPTYNVLTF.